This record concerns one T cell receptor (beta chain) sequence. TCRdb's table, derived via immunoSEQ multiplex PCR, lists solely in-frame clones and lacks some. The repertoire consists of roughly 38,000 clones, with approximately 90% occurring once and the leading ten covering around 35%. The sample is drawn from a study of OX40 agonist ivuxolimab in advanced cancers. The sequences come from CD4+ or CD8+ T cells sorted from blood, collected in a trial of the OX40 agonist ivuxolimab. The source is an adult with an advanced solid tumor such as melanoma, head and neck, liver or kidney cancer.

The CDR3 nucleotides read TGTGCCAGCAGCGATACCCCGGACAGGGTCGGCTACACCTTC. Protein: CASSDTPDRVGYTF. The chain carries TRBV11-2 and TRBJ1-2, with 8 bases aligning to TRBD1. CDR1 SGHAT and CDR2 FQNNGV come from the germline V gene. The CDR3 is 14 amino acids. Unmatched junction bases numbered 10, after V lost 5 bases and J lost 8 bases. Using reference TRBV11-2 and TRBJ1-2 for the parts outside the CDR3, the full variable domain is EAGVAQSPRYKIIEKRQSVAFWCNPISGHATLYWYQQILGQGPKLLIQFQNNGVVDDSQLPKDRFSAERLKGVDSTLKIQPAKLEDSAVYLCASSDTPDRVGYTFGSGTRLTVV.